The 29 T cell receptor beta chains given below trace back to one sample, sequenced in a study of cytomegalovirus exposure and HLA in healthy donors. The PCR used 60 Vbeta and 13 Jbeta primers. Method: immunoSEQ multiplex PCR; TCRdb's copy keeps in-frame clones and lacks some. The table includes 250,000 to 350,000 clones, 86% detected once. Material: PBMCs. All receptors come from a man aged 35-49 years in good health and CMV-seropositive.

CDR3 sequence reads: CASSSIKLAGPLNEQFF. The CDR3, as DNA: TGCGCCAGCAGCTCAATTAAACTAGCGGGACCACTCAATGAGCAGTTCTTC. The chain joins TRBV4-3 to TRBJ2-1; 10 positions agree with TRBD2. Germline CDR1 is LGHNA and CDR2 is YSLEER. J lost 6 bases, V lost 5 bases, and 13 bases had no gene match. This CDR3 spans 17 amino acids.

The chain carries TRBV28 and TRBJ2-7; 9 positions agree with TRBD1. Germline V gene lookup returns CDR1 MDHEN and CDR2 SYDVKM. V lost 4 bases to trimming and J lost 3 bases; unmatched junction nucleotides: 7. The CDR3 extends over 15 amino acids. This CDR3 reads CASSSPRDRVYEQYF. CDR3 DNA: TGTGCCAGCAGTTCCCCTCGGGACAGGGTCTACGAGCAGTACTTC.

In its sample, this clone was seen once. V usage is TRBV27 and J usage is TRBJ2-3; 11 nucleotides agree with TRBD2. Germline assignment: CDR1 MNHEY and CDR2 SMNVEV (reference sequence). The CDR3 length is 16 residues. With V trimmed by 5 bases and J by 6 bases, 10 bases remained unmatched. CDR3 coding DNA: TGTGCCAGCAGTGGTCTAGCGGGAGGCCCGAGGGATACGCAGTATTTT. It is translated as CASSGLAGGPRDTQYF.

The V call is TRBV6-6, the J call TRBJ2-1, with 7 positions matching TRBD1. Trimming removed 10 bases from V and 6 bases from J; junction bases left unmatched: 18. The CDR3 totals 16 residues. The germline CDR1 and CDR2 sequences are MNHNY and SVGAGI (reference sequence). CDR3 in amino acids: CATMKVDGRGINEQFF. CDR3 coding DNA: TGTGCCACAATGAAGGTGGATGGCAGGGGGATCAATGAGCAGTTCTTC.

In this sample, this clone turned up a few times. V is TRBV28 and J is TRBJ2-1, with 7 bases aligning to TRBD1. The V segment lost 8 bases and the J segment 15 bases; nucleotides outside the gene matches: 16. Germline-derived CDR1 and CDR2 are MDHEN and SYDVKM. The CDR3 runs 13 residues. CDR3 DNA sequence: TGTGCCAGCTATAATCCATTACAGGGGTTGGGGTTCTTC. Protein product: CASYNPLQGLGFF.

This chain joins TRBV18 and TRBJ1-1, with 9 nucleotides matching TRBD1. Germline assignment: CDR1 KGHSH and CDR2 LQKENI. V lost 3 bases, J lost 7 bases, and 6 bases stayed unmatched. The CDR3 has 14 residues. CDR3 in DNA: TGTGCCAGCTCACCCGGGACAGGGTACAGTGAAGCTTTCTTT. Translated, it gives CASSPGTGYSEAFF.

This clone was seen just once. CDR3 sequence: CASIPSGRSYNEQFF. CDR3 sequence (DNA): TGTGCCAGCATCCCTAGCGGACGCTCCTACAATGAGCAGTTCTTC. The V and J genes are TRBV6-6 and TRBJ2-1, with TRBD2 identical over 7 bases. This CDR3 is built from 15 residues. Losses at the gene ends were 7 bases for V and 0 bases for J; bases not matched to a gene: 6. Germline-derived CDR1 and CDR2 are MNHNY and SVGAGI (reference sequence).

The chain has TRBV5-6 and TRBJ2-7; D is possibly TRBD2 (7 bases). The V gene lost 3 bases and the J gene lost 2 bases, with 15 bases spanning the gap. Germline CDR1 and CDR2: SGHDT and YYEEEE. CDR3 length: 15 amino acids. This CDR3 reads CASSWRGGGPYEQYF. CDR3 in DNA: TGTGCCAGCAGCTGGCGGGGCGGGGGCCCCTACGAGCAGTACTTC.

This rearrangement joins TRBV11-2 to TRBJ2-1, with D hard to call. Trimming removed 3 bases from V and 0 bases from J, with 3 bases in between. This CDR3 spans 13 amino acids. In germline, CDR1 is SGHAT, CDR2 FQNNGV. CDR3 region: CASSFSSYNEQFF. CDR3 DNA sequence: TGTGCCAGCAGCTTCAGCTCCTACAATGAGCAGTTCTTC.

In this sample, this clone turned up once. The chain joins TRBV19 to TRBJ1-5, with 9 positions matching TRBD1. The CDR3 has 17 residues. The germline gives CDR1 LNHDA, CDR2 SQIVND (reference sequence). With 3 bases clipped from V and 4 bases from J, the junction kept 10 bases outside the gene matches. In nucleotides, the CDR3 is TGTGCCAGTAGTATCGGGCCCGGACAGGGGCCAAATCAGCCCCAGCATTTT. It codes for CASSIGPGQGPNQPQHF.

The J gene is TRBJ2-7, the V gene TRBV27, with 7 bases identical to TRBD2. The CDR3 is made up of 16 amino acids. Looked up from germline, CDR1 is MNHEY and CDR2 is SMNVEV (reference sequence). Germline trimming cut 2 bases from V and 2 bases from J; bases unmatched to any gene: 9. The CDR3 DNA reads TGTGCCAGCAGTTTACAGGCGGGAGTATTAGCCTACGAGCAGTACTTC. Its protein product is CASSLQAGVLAYEQYF.

The chain joins TRBV2 to TRBJ2-7; possible D gene TRBD2, 6 bases. V was clipped by 3 bases and J by 2 bases, with 14 bases between them. Germline CDR1 and CDR2: SNHLY and FYNNEI. The CDR3 extends over 15 amino acids. This CDR3 reads CASSDPGTPTYEQYF. CDR3 in DNA: TGTGCCAGCAGTGACCCCGGGACTCCTACCTACGAGCAGTACTTC.

The V gene is TRBV9, the J gene TRBJ2-7, with unresolved D. V lost 1 base, J lost 0 bases, and 11 bases lay in between. CDR1 is SGDLS and CDR2 is YYNGEE in the germline V gene. The CDR3 runs to 15 residues. DNA of the CDR3: TGTGCCAGCAGCGTACGTGGCGGATTCTCCTACGAGCAGTACTTC. Its translation is CASSVRGGFSYEQYF.

The V and J genes are TRBV6-1 and TRBJ2-7, with D unclear. CDR1 MNHNS and CDR2 SASEGT come from the germline V gene. The CDR3 contains 14 residues. V was pared by 8 bases and J by 4 bases, with 18 bases between. The CDR3 nucleotides read TGTGCCAGCTCTGTTGGGCTGTTAATGTACGAGCAGTACTTC. This gives the protein CASSVGLLMYEQYF.

The chain combines TRBV7-2 with TRBJ1-1, with unresolved D. The CDR3 is 12 amino acids. The ends were cut back, 3 bases at V and 2 bases at J, with 4 bases in the middle. Germline loops: CDR1 SGHTA, CDR2 FQGNSA. The CDR3 reads CASSLSNTEAFF. The CDR3 DNA is TGTGCCAGCAGCTTGAGCAACACTGAAGCTTTCTTT.

The rearrangement links TRBV5-6 to TRBJ1-5, with no clear D. The CDR3 extends over 14 amino acids. Per the germline V gene, CDR1 is SGHDT and CDR2 is YYEEEE. Trimming removed 0 bases at V and 6 bases at J, with 10 bases between. This CDR3 reads CASSLGPAGQPQHF. DNA of the CDR3: TGTGCCAGCAGCTTGGGACCTGCGGGTCAGCCCCAGCATTTT.

This clone was seen a few times. The CDR3 is CASSLQNQPQHF. CDR3 DNA sequence: TGTGCCAGCAGCTTACAGAATCAGCCCCAGCATTTT. The chain has TRBV11-2 and TRBJ1-5; D ambiguous. Germline CDR1 is SGHAT and CDR2 is FQNNGV. V was shortened by 2 bases and J by 4 bases, with 3 bases between the two germline ends. The CDR3 length is 12 residues.

The V gene is TRBV6-5, the J gene TRBJ2-5, with D tentatively TRBD2 (6 bases). Germline CDR1 is MNHEY and CDR2 is SVGAGI. Trimming left V 11 bases short and J 5 bases short, with 12 bases between. CDR3 length equals 11 residues. In nucleotides, the CDR3 is TGTGCCTCAGGGAGGCGGGAGACCCAGTACTTC. Protein: CASGRRETQYF.

The chain carries TRBV4-1 and TRBJ2-2, with TRBD1 matching 7 bases. With V trimmed by 4 bases and J by 0 bases, 5 bases remained unmatched. Germline V gene sequence: CDR1 MGHRA, CDR2 YSYEKL. This CDR3 spans 16 amino acids. CDR3 DNA sequence: TGCGCCAGCAGCCTCGGGACAGCTCCGAACACCGGGGAGCTGTTTTTT. Translated, it gives CASSLGTAPNTGELFF.

The chain couples TRBV7-9 to TRBJ1-5, with D maybe TRBD1 (6 bases). V was trimmed by 1 base and J by 7 bases, leaving 14 bases between them. The CDR3 runs 15 residues. Germline values: CDR1 SEHNR, CDR2 FQNEAQ (reference sequence). Written as DNA, the CDR3 is TGTGCCAGCAGCTTAGGAGGACAGAAGGGACAGCCCCAGCATTTT. Translating gives CASSLGGQKGQPQHF.

This chain uses TRBV29-1 with TRBJ2-3; perhaps TRBD1 as D (6 bases). The V end was cut by 8 bases, the J end by 8 bases, with 20 bases between. Germline values: CDR1 SQVTM, CDR2 ANQGSEA. The CDR3 contains 13 residues. The CDR3 DNA is TGCAGCTCCACAGGGTCTTCGGCGGGTACGCAGTATTTT. Its translation is CSSTGSSAGTQYF.

V and J are TRBV7-2 and TRBJ2-3; perhaps TRBD2 as D (5 bases). Deletions cut 7 bases from V and 3 bases from J, with 11 bases between. The CDR3 extends over 13 amino acids. Germline V gene data show CDR1 as SGHTA and CDR2 as FQGNSA. The CDR3 loop reads CASTLLETDTQYF. The CDR3 nucleotides read TGTGCCAGCACGTTACTAGAAACAGATACGCAGTATTTT.

The V and J genes are TRBV30 and TRBJ1-5; a weak D match, TRBD1 (5 bases). This CDR3 region has 13 residues. V was trimmed by 0 bases and J by 6 bases, leaving 9 bases between them. Germline lookup yields CDR1 GTSNPN and CDR2 SVGIG (reference sequence). CDR3 amino acids: CAWSVSGFQPQHF. As DNA, the CDR3 is TGTGCCTGGAGTGTGTCAGGGTTTCAGCCCCAGCATTTT.

With respect to this clone: This CDR3 is also generated by other DNA sequences in the sample. This chain uses TRBV7-9 with TRBJ2-7; no definite D call. Germline V gene sequence: CDR1 SEHNR, CDR2 FQNEAQ (reference sequence). CDR3 length equals 12 residues. With 3 bases removed from V and 2 bases from J, the gap between germline ends came to 5 bases. The CDR3 DNA reads TGTGCCAGCAGCTTGGGCACCTACGAGCAGTACTTC. This encodes CASSLGTYEQYF.

The chain joins TRBV27 to TRBJ1-1; possible D gene TRBD1, 5 bases. CDR1 and CDR2 (germline): MNHEY, SMNVEV (reference sequence). The ends were cut back, 8 bases at V and 4 bases at J, with 17 bases in the middle. The CDR3 is 14 amino acids. The CDR3 region is CASSTLGGFTEAFF. The CDR3 nucleotides read TGTGCCAGCTCCACGCTGGGGGGATTCACTGAAGCTTTCTTT.

The chain uses TRBV7-9 and TRBJ2-2, with 8 bases aligning to TRBD2. Germline CDR1 and CDR2: SEHNR and FQNEAQ (reference sequence). The CDR3 is 16 residues long. V dropped 5 bases and J dropped 4; count of bases not matched to a gene: 9. The CDR3 protein is CASSPQSGRSTGELFF. DNA for the CDR3: TGTGCCAGCAGCCCCCAGAGCGGGAGAAGCACCGGGGAGCTGTTTTTT.

V and J are TRBV29-1 and TRBJ2-7, with TRBD1 matching over 8 bases. This CDR3 has 14 residues. Germline V gene lookup returns CDR1 SQVTM and CDR2 ANQGSEA. The V segment lost 5 bases and the J segment 2 bases; nucleotides outside the gene matches: 8. DNA for the CDR3: TGCAGCGTTCGCCGGACAGGGCCCACCTACGAGCAGTACTTC. Translated, it gives CSVRRTGPTYEQYF.

The chain recombines TRBV7-9 with TRBJ2-7; D is ambiguous. Trimming took off 5 bases at V and 2 bases at J, with 13 bases between the two ends. Germline CDR1 is SEHNR and CDR2 is FQNEAQ (reference sequence). The CDR3 totals 14 residues. The CDR3 sequence: CASSGGQSPYEQYF. For the CDR3, the DNA is TGTGCCAGCAGCGGCGGCCAGTCCCCCTACGAGCAGTACTTC.

The chain links TRBV7-3 to TRBJ2-5; 11 bases align to TRBD2. The CDR3 has 16 residues. V lost 6 bases, J lost 2 bases, and 8 bases stayed unmatched. CDR1 is SGHTA and CDR2 is FQGTGA in the germline V gene. This CDR3 is CASRISGLAVQETQYF. DNA of the CDR3: TGTGCCAGCAGGATCTCGGGACTAGCGGTACAAGAGACCCAGTACTTC.